Each of the 14 T cell receptor beta chains below was sequenced from the same sample in a study of T cells after yellow fever vaccination. From the 5' RACE reads, TCRdb called clonotypes with MiXCR, one entry per CDR3 protein. The repertoire holds under 200,000 distinct CDR3 sequences, with approximately 11% as singletons. Sequenced material: CD8+ T cells sorted from PBMCs, taken 15 days after the yellow fever booster vaccination. The receptors shown here come from a young man who received the YFV17D yellow fever vaccine.

In this sample, this clonotype turned up many times. The rearrangement uses TRBV28 and TRBJ2-1; D possibly corresponds to TRBD1 (6 bases). Trimming cost V 6 bases and J 6 bases, with 21 bases left between them. Germline values: CDR1 MDHEN, CDR2 SYDVKM. The CDR3 is 16 residues long. The CDR3 coding sequence is TGTGCCAGCAGCCCCCTGGCAGGGGAAATTTTCAATGAGCAGTTCTTC. Translated, it gives CASSPLAGEIFNEQFF.

This clonotype has at least ten counts. The rearrangement joins TRBV6-2 or TRBV6-3 to TRBJ1-1, with D maybe TRBD1 (5 bases). V lost 6 bases, J lost 5 bases, and 13 bases lay in between. CDR1 and CDR2 (germline): MNHEY, SVGEGT. The CDR3 is 13 residues long. The CDR3 DNA is TGTGCCAGCAGCTATCTCGGACATACTGAAGCTTTCTTT. Translating gives CASSYLGHTEAFF.

About this clonotype: Its ends do not fully match the called genes, so a read error is possible. The chain has TRBV29-1 and TRBJ2-3, with D unresolved. The germline gives CDR1 SQVTM, CDR2 ANQGSEA. The CDR3 runs to 13 residues. CDR3 loop: CSVEDKSTDTQYF. CDR3 sequence (DNA): TGCAGCGTGGAAGACAAGAGCACAGATACGCAGTATTTT.

This clonotype came up many times. The chain combines TRBV29-1 with TRBJ2-5; D might be TRBD1 (6 bases). Germline-derived CDR1 and CDR2 are SQVTM and ANQGSEA. This CDR3 is built from 15 residues. The germline V and J ends were trimmed by 8 bases and 7 bases, with 26 bases remaining between them. The CDR3, as DNA: TGCAGCACCTCTCCAGGACAGAGCGGAACAGGGACCCAGTACTTC. This sequence encodes CSTSPGQSGTGTQYF. Full variable domain (outside the CDR3, taken from reference TRBV29-1 and TRBJ2-5): SAVISQKPSRDICQRGTSLTIQCQVDSQVTMMFWYRQQPGQSLTLIATANQGSEATYESGFVIDKFPISRPNLTFSTLTVSNMSPEDSSIYLCSTSPGQSGTGTQYFGPGTRLLVL.

This chain links TRBV12-3 or TRBV12-4 with TRBJ2-7, with no clear D. Deletions cut 2 bases from V and 0 bases from J, with 8 bases between. This CDR3 contains 14 residues. The CDR3 reads CASSLQGFSYEQYF. CDR3 bases: TGTGCCAGCAGTTTACAAGGATTCTCCTACGAGCAGTACTTC.

This clonotype showed up many times. The J gene is TRBJ2-1, the V gene TRBV7-2; possibly TRBD1 for D (6 bases). Between the trimmed V and J ends, which lost 0 bases and 9 bases, there was a span of 15 bases. Looked up from germline, CDR1 is SGHTA and CDR2 is FQGNSA. The CDR3 extends over 15 amino acids. The DNA for the CDR3 is TGTGCCAGCAGCTTAGCGAGACAGGTCTACCGTGAGCAGTTCTTC. Residues: CASSLARQVYREQFF.

In this sample, this clonotype turned up many times. The chain uses TRBV29-1 and TRBJ1-2; D not certain. The germline V and J ends were trimmed by 3 bases and 9 bases, with 11 bases remaining between them. The germline CDR1 and CDR2 sequences are SQVTM and ANQGSEA. The CDR3 has 11 residues. Written as DNA, the CDR3 is TGCAGCGTTGAGGAGGGAGCGCGCTACACCTTC. Amino acids: CSVEEGARYTF. The full variable domain, rest sourced from reference TRBV29-1 and TRBJ1-2, is SAVISQKPSRDICQRGTSLTIQCQVDSQVTMMFWYRQQPGQSLTLIATANQGSEATYESGFVIDKFPISRPNLTFSTLTVSNMSPEDSSIYLCSVEEGARYTFGSGTRLTVV.

This clonotype showed up just a few times. The chain links TRBV4-1 to TRBJ2-7; D remains unclear. V lost 1 base and J 3 bases, leaving 13 bases between the germline ends. Germline CDR1 MGHRA, CDR2 YSYEKL. This CDR3 has 15 amino acids. The CDR3 loop reads CASSQVSSPIYEQYV. DNA of the CDR3: TGCGCCAGCAGCCAAGTGAGTTCACCCATCTACGAGCAGTACGTC.

The chain recombines TRBV29-1 with TRBJ1-1, with unresolved D. The length of the CDR3 is 11 residues. The germline V and J ends were trimmed by 7 bases and 4 bases, with 10 bases remaining between them. The germline CDR1 and CDR2 sequences are SQVTM and ANQGSEA. The CDR3 region is CSAFWGTEAFF. The CDR3 bases are TGCAGCGCTTTTTGGGGCACTGAAGCTTTCTTT.

This clonotype has more than one count but fewer than ten. The V gene is TRBV29-1, the J gene TRBJ2-5; maybe TRBD2 (7 bases). The CDR3 covers 16 residues. Germline lookup yields CDR1 SQVTM and CDR2 ANQGSEA. Trimming shortened V by 3 bases and J by 3 bases, and 20 bases separated the two germline ends. CDR3 residues: CSVEGAVRAGEETQYF. The DNA of the CDR3 is TGCAGCGTTGAGGGGGCAGTAAGGGCGGGAGAAGAGACCCAGTACTTC.

The V gene is TRBV4-3, the J gene TRBJ1-6; TRBD1 matches 7 bases. Unmatched junction bases numbered 3, after V lost 7 bases and J lost 0 bases. The germline V gene has CDR1 LGHNA and CDR2 YSLEER. The CDR3 consists of 15 residues. The CDR3 sequence is CASNTGVSYNSPLHF. As DNA, the CDR3 is TGCGCCAGCAATACAGGGGTCTCCTATAATTCACCCCTCCACTTT.

This clonotype has more than one count but fewer than ten. The CDR3 sequence: CASSLAGFGADTQYF. CDR3 coding DNA: TGTGCCAGCAGCTTAGCGGGGTTTGGCGCAGATACGCAGTATTTT. V usage is TRBV7-2 and J usage is TRBJ2-3; D is ambiguous. There are 15 residues in the CDR3. Germline-derived CDR1 and CDR2 are SGHTA and FQGNSA. Trimming left V 0 bases short and J 4 bases short, with 11 bases between.

This clonotype appeared many times. This chain joins TRBV7-9 and TRBJ2-5, with no clear D. This CDR3 is built from 12 residues. Germline CDR1 reads SEHNR; CDR2 reads FQNEAQ (reference sequence). With 5 bases removed from V and 5 bases from J, the gap between germline ends came to 9 bases. The CDR3 sequence: CASSPDPETQYF. The CDR3 nucleotides are TGTGCCAGCAGCCCCGACCCGGAGACCCAGTACTTC.

CDR3 in amino acids: CASSQAGGWNTEAFF. CDR3 bases: TGCGCCAGCAGCCAAGCCGGGGGATGGAACACTGAAGCTTTCTTT. The V and J genes are TRBV4-1 and TRBJ1-1; tentative D call: TRBD1 (5 bases). Trimming removed 1 base at V and 1 base at J, with 10 bases between. The germline V gene encodes CDR1 MGHRA and CDR2 YSYEKL. CDR3 length: 15 amino acids.